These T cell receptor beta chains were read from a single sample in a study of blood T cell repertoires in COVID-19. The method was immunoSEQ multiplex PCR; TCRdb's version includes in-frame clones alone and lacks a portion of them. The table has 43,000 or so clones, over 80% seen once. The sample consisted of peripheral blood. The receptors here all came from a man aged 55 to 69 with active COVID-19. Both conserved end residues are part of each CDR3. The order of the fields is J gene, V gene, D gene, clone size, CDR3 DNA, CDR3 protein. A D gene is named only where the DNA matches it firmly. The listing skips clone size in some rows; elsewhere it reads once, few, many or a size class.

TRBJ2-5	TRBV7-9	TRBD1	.	TGTGCCAGCAGCTTCGGAACAGGGGGGCAAGAGACCCAGTACTTC	CASSFGTGGQETQYF
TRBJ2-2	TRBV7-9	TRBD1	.	TGTGCCAGCAGCGCGGGACAGGGAGTCGCCGGGGAGCTGTTTTTT	CASSAGQGVAGELFF
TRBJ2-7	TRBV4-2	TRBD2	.	TGTGCCAGCAGCCAAGATCCAAAGCGGGGGGCTAGCTCCTACGAGCAGTACTTC	CASSQDPKRGASSYEQYF
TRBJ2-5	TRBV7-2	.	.	TGTGCCAGCAGCTTAGGAGCCGGGGGGCGTTTCGAGACCCAGTACTTC	CASSLGAGGRFETQYF
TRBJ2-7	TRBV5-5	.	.	TGTGCCAGCAGCTTGGAAGGGACTTATAGCTCCTACGAGCAGTACTTC	CASSLEGTYSSYEQYF
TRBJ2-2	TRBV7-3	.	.	TGTGCCAGCAGCTCCTTATCCGGGGAGCTGTTTTTT	CASSSLSGELFF
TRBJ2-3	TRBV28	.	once	TGTGCCAGCAGTTTAGGGGGGAATACGCAGTATTTT	CASSLGGNTQYF
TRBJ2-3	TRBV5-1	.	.	TGCGCCAGCAGTTTCGGGGGATTCACAGATACGCAGTATTTT	CASSFGGFTDTQYF
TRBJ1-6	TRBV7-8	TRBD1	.	TGTGCCAGCAGCTTGGCGGGACAGGGTAATTCACCCCTCCACTTT	CASSLAGQGNSPLHF
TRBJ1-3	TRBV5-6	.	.	TGTGCCAGCAGCTTACCTACAGGCGTTGGAAACACCATATATTTT	CASSLPTGVGNTIYF
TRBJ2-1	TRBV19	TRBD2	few	TGTGCCAGTAAAAAACTAGCGGGAGGTATCTACAATGAGCAGTTCTTC	CASKKLAGGIYNEQFF
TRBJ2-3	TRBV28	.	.	TGTGCCAGCAGCTCGACTAGTGAAACGCAGTATTTT	CASSSTSETQYF
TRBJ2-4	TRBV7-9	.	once	TGTGCCAGCAGCGCAGACATCGGGACAACATCAAGAGGGGACATTCAGTACTTC	CASSADIGTTSRGDIQYF